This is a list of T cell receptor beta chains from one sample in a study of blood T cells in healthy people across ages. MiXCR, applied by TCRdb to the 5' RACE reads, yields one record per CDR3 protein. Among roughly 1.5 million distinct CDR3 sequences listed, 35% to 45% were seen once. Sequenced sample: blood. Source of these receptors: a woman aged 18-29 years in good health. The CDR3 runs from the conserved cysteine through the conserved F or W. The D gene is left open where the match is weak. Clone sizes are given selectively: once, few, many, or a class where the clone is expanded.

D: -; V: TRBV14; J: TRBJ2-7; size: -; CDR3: CASSQAYSYNEQYF; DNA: TGTGCCAGCAGCCAAGCTTACTCCTACAATGAGCAGTACTTC
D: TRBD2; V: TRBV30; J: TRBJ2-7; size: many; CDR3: CASAGDVPYEQYF; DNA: TGTGCTAGCGCGGGGGACGTTCCCTACGAGCAGTACTTC
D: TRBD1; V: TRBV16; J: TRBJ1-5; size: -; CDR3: CASSLQPRGDQPQHF; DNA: TGTGCCAGCAGCCTACAGCCCAGGGGGGATCAGCCCCAGCATTTT
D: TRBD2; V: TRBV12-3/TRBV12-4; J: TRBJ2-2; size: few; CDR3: CAIATSGVTTGELFF; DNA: TGTGCCATCGCGACTAGCGGGGTAACCACCGGGGAGCTGTTTTTT
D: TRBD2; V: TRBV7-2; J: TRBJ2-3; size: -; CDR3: CASGLRLAGGSDTQYF; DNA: TGTGCCAGCGGCTTAAGACTAGCGGGGGGGTCAGATACGCAGTATTTT
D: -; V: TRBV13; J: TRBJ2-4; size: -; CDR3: CASSLGGNTKNIQYF; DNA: TGTGCCAGCAGCTTAGGGGGGAATACCAAAAACATTCAGTACTTC
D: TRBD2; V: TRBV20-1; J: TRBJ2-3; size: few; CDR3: CSATRSGRPTDTQYF; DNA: TGCAGTGCTACTCGTAGCGGGCGCCCCACAGATACGCAGTATTTT
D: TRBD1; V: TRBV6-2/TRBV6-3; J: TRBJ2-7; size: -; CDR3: CASRHQGASSYNEQYF; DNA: TGTGCCAGCAGACACCAGGGGGCAAGCTCCTACAATGAGCAGTACTTC
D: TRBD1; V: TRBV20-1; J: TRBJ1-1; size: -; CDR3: CSALPGQGISPEAFF; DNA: TGCAGTGCGCTTCCGGGACAGGGTATCAGCCCTGAAGCTTTCTTT
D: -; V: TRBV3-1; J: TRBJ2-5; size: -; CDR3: CASSRPYGTPGNEQYF; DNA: TGTGCCAGCAGCCGACCTTACGGGACGCCGGGCAATGAGCAGTACTTC
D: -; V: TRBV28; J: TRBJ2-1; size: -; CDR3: CASRWLGSYNEQFF; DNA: TGTGCCAGCAGGTGGCTGGGGTCCTACAATGAGCAGTTCTTC
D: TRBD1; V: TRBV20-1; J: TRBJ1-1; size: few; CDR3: CSARGTGRTEAFF; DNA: TGCAGTGCGAGGGGGACAGGGAGGACTGAAGCTTTCTTT
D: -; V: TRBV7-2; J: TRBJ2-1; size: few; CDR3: CASSPFSSSYNEQFF; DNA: TGTGCCAGCAGTCCGTTCTCAAGCTCCTACAATGAGCAGTTCTTC
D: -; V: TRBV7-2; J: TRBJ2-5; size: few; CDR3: CASSPWGDNQETQYF; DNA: TGTGCCAGCAGCCCATGGGGGGACAATCAAGAGACCCAGTACTTC
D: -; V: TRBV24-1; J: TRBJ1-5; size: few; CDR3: CATSNNLGGNQPQHF; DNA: TGTGCCACCTCGAATAACCTTGGAGGCAATCAGCCCCAGCATTTT
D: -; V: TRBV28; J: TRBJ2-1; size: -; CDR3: CASSLGFVGANEQFF; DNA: TGTGCCAGCAGTTTAGGTTTTGTAGGGGCCAATGAGCAGTTCTTC
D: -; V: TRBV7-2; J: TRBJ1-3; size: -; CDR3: CASSSFSGNTIYF; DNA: TGTGCCAGCAGCTCCTTCTCTGGAAACACCATATATTTT
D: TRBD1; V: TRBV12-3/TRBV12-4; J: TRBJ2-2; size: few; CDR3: CASRTGANTGELFF; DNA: TGTGCCAGCAGAACAGGGGCGAACACCGGGGAGCTGTTTTTT
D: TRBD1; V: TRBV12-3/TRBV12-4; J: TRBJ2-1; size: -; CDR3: CASGKTGTGGNEQFF; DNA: TGTGCCAGCGGGAAAACCGGGACAGGGGGCAATGAGCAGTTCTTC
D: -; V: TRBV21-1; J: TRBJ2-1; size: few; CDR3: CASRWDRDLNEQFF; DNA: TGTGCCAGCAGGTGGGACAGGGACCTCAATGAGCAGTTCTTC
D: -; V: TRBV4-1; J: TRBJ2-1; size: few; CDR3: CASSQEWQGEQFF; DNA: TGCGCCAGCAGCCAAGAATGGCAGGGAGAGCAGTTCTTC
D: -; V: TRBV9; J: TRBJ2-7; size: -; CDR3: CASSVDVADSYEQYF; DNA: TGTGCCAGCAGCGTAGACGTGGCCGACTCCTACGAGCAGTACTTC